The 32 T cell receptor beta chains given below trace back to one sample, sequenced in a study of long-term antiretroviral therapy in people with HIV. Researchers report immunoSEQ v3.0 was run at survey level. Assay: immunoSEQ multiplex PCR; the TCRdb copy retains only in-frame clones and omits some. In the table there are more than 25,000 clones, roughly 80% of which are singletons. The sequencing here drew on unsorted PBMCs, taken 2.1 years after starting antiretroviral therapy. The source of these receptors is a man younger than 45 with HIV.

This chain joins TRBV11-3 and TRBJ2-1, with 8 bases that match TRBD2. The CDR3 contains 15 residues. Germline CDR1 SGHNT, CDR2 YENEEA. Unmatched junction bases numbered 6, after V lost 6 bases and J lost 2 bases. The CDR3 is CASSLSGSPYNEQFF. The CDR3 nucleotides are TGTGCCAGCAGTCTCAGCGGGAGTCCCTACAATGAGCAGTTCTTC.

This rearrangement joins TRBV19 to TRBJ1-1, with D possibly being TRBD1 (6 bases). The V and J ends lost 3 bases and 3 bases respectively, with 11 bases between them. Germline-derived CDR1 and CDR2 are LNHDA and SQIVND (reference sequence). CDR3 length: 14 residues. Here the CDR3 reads CASSIVGGYTEAFF. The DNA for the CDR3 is TGTGCCAGTAGTATTGTTGGGGGCTACACTGAAGCTTTCTTT.

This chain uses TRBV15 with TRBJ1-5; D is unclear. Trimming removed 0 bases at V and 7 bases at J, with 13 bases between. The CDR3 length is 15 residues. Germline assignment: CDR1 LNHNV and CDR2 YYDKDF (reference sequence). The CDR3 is CATSRDSGQYQPQHF. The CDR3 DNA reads TGTGCCACCAGCAGAGACTCCGGGCAGTACCAGCCCCAGCATTTT.

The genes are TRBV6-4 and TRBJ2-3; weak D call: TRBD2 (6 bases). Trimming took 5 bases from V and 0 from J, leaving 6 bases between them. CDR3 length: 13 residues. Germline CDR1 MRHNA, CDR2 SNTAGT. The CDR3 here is CASSSGSTDTQYF. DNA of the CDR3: TGTGCCAGCAGTAGCGGGAGCACAGATACGCAGTATTTT.

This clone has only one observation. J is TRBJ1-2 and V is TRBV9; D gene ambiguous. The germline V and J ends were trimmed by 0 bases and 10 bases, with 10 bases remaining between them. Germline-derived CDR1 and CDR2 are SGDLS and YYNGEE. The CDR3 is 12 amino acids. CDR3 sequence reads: CASSVVGTDYTF. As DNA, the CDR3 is TGTGCCAGCAGCGTAGTGGGCACAGACTACACCTTC.

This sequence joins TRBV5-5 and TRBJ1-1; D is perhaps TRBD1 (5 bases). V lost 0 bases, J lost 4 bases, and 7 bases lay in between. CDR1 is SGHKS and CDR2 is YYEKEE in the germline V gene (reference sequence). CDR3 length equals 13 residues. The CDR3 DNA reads TGTGCCAGCAGCTTGGATGGGGGCACTGAAGCTTTCTTT. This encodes CASSLDGGTEAFF. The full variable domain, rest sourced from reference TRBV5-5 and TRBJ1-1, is DAGVTQSPTHLIKTRGQQVTLRCSPISGHKSVSWYQQVLGQGPQFIFQYYEKEERGRGNFPDRFSARQFPNYSSELNVNALLLGDSALYLCASSLDGGTEAFFGQGTRLTVV.

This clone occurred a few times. In DNA form, the CDR3 reads TGTGCCAGCAGCGTAGCGGGGTCTCGCACAGATACGCAGTATTTT. Translation: CASSVAGSRTDTQYF. V is TRBV9 and J is TRBJ2-3; D may be TRBD2 (5 bases). The CDR3 is 15 residues long. The germline V and J ends were trimmed by 0 bases and 1 base, with 9 bases remaining between them. Germline V CDR1 and CDR2: SGDLS, YYNGEE. The whole variable domain, filled in from reference TRBV9 and TRBJ2-3, reads DSGVTQTPKHLITATGQRVTLRCSPRSGDLSVYWYQQSLDQGLQFLIQYYNGEERAKGNILERFSAQQFPDLHSELNLSSLELGDSALYFCASSVAGSRTDTQYFGPGTRLTVL.

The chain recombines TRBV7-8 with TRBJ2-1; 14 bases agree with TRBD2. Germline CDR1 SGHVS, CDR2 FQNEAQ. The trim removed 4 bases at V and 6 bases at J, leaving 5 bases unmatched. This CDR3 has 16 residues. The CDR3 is CASSSRTSGGPNEQFF. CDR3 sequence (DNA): TGTGCCAGCAGCTCTCGGACTAGCGGGGGGCCCAATGAGCAGTTCTTC.

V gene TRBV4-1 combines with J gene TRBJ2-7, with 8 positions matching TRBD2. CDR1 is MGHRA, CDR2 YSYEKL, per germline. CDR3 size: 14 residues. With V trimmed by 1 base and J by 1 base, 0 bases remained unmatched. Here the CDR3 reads CASSQVAGSYEQYF. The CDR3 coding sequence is TGCGCCAGCAGCCAAGTAGCGGGGTCCTACGAGCAGTACTTC.

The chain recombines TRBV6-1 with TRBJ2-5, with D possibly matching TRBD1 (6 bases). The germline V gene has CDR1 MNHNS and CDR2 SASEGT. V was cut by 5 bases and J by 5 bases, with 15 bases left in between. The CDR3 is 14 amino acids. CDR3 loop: CASSYTGNWETQYF. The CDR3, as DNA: TGTGCCAGCAGTTATACAGGGAACTGGGAGACCCAGTACTTC.

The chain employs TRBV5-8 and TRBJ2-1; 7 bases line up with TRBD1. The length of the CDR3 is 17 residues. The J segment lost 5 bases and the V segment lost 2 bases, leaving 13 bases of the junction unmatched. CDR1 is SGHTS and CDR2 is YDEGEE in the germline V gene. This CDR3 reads CASSFSVGDRDNNEQFF. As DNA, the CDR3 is TGTGCCAGCAGCTTTTCGGTTGGGGACAGAGATAACAATGAGCAGTTCTTC.

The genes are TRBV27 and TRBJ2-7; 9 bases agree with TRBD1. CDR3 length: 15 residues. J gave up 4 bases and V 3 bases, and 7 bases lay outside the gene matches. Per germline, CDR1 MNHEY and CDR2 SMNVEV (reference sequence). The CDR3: CASSFHAQGAYEQYF. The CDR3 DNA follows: TGTGCCAGCAGTTTCCATGCACAGGGGGCTTACGAGCAGTACTTC.

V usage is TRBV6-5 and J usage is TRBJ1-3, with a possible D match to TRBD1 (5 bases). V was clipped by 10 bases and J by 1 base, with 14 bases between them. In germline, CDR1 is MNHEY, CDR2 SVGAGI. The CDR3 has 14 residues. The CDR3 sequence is CANLTEGSGNTIYF. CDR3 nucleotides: TGTGCCAACCTGACAGAGGGATCTGGAAACACCATATATTTT.

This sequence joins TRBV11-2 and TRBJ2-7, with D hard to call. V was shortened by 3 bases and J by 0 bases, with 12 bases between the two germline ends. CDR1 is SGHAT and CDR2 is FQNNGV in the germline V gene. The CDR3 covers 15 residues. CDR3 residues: CASSFASKGSYEQYF. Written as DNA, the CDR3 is TGTGCCAGCAGCTTTGCCTCCAAGGGCTCCTACGAGCAGTACTTC.

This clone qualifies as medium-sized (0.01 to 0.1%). The DNA for the CDR3 is TGTGCCATCAGGGACCTTGGGGCCCCCGAGCAGTACTTC. Its translation is CAIRDLGAPEQYF. This chain joins TRBV10-3 and TRBJ2-7, with D tentatively TRBD1 (5 bases). V was pared by 6 bases and J by 6 bases, with 15 bases between. CDR3 length: 13 amino acids. Germline CDR1 reads ENHRY; CDR2 reads SYGVKD.

In DNA form, the CDR3 reads TGTGCCAGCAGCTTAGCAGCGGACTGGGGTCGAGGGGAGCAGTTCTTC. Its protein product is CASSLAADWGRGEQFF. The chain combines TRBV7-8 with TRBJ2-1; maybe TRBD2 (5 bases). V lost 0 bases to trimming and J lost 10 bases, with 19 bases between them. The germline gives CDR1 SGHVS, CDR2 FQNEAQ. The CDR3 totals 16 residues. The full variable domain, rest sourced from reference TRBV7-8 and TRBJ2-1, is GAGVSQSPRYKVAKRGQDVALRCDPISGHVSLFWYQQALGQGPEFLTYFQNEAQLDKSGLPSDRFFAERPEGSVSTLKIQRTQQEDSAVYLCASSLAADWGRGEQFFGPGTRLTVL.

The CDR3, as DNA: TGTGCCAGCAGCTTGGGGACGAGGGGTTACGAGCAGTACTTC. It translates to CASSLGTRGYEQYF. The chain couples TRBV5-4 to TRBJ2-7; TRBD1 or TRBD2 may be the D gene (5 bases each). Deletions cut 0 bases from V and 4 bases from J, with 11 bases between. CDR3 size: 14 residues. Germline V lookup: CDR1 SGHNT, CDR2 YYREEE (reference sequence).

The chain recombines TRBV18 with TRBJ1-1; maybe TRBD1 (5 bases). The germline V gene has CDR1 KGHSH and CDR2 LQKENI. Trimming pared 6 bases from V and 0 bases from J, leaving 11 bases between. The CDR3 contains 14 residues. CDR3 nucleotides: TGTGCCAGCTCTTCGGGACTCCTGAACACTGAAGCTTTCTTT. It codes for CASSSGLLNTEAFF.

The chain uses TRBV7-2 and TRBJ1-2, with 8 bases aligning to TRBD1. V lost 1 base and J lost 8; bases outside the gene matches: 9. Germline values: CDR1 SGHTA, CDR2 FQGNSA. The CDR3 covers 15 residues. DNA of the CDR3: TGTGCCAGCAGCTTAGAACAGGGGGGCCTCCTCGGCTACACCTTC. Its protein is CASSLEQGGLLGYTF.

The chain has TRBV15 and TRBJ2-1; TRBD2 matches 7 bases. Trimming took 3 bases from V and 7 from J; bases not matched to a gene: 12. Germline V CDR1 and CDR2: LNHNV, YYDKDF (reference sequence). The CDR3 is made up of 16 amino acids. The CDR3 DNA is TGTGCCACCAGCAGTTATTCTGGCGGGGGACGTAATGAGCAGTTCTTC. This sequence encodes CATSSYSGGGRNEQFF.

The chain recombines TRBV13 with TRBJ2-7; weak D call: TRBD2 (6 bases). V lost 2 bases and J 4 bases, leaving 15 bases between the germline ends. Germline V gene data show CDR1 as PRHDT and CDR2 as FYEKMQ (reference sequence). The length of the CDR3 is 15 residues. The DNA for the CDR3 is TGTGCCAGCAGCTTAAGAGGGTCCGGGAGATACGAGCAGTACTTC. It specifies CASSLRGSGRYEQYF.

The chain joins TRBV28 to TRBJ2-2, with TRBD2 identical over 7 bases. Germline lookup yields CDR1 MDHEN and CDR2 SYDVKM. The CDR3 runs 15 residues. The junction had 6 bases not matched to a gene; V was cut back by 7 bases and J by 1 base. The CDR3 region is CASIGAGWNTGELFF. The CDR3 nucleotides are TGTGCCAGCATCGGAGCGGGATGGAACACCGGGGAGCTGTTTTTT.

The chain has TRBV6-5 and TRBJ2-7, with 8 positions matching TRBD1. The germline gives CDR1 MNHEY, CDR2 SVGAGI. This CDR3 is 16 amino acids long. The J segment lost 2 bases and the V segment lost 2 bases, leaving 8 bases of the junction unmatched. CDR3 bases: TGTGCCAGCAGTTACGGGGCAGGGGGCCCCACCTACGAGCAGTACTTC. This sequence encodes CASSYGAGGPTYEQYF.

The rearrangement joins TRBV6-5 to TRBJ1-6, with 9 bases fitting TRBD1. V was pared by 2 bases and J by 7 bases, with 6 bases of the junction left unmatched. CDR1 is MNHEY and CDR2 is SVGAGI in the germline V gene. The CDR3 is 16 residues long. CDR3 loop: CASSYTTGGLNSPLHF. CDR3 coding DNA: TGTGCCAGCAGTTACACAACAGGGGGCCTGAATTCACCCCTCCACTTT.

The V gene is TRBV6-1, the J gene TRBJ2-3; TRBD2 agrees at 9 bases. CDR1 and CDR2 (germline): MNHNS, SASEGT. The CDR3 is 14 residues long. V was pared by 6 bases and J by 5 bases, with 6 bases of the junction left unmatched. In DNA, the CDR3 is TGTGCCAGCAGGGCGGGAGGGGGGGTAGATACGCAGTATTTT. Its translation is CASRAGGGVDTQYF.

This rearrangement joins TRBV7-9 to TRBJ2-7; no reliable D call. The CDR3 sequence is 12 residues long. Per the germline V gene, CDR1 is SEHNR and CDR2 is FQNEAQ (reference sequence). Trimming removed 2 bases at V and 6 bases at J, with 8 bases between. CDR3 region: CASSLWGGEQYF. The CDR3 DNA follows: TGTGCCAGCAGCTTATGGGGTGGCGAGCAGTACTTC.

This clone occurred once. CDR3 protein: CASSLEGTGQETQYF. The CDR3, as DNA: TGCGCCAGCAGCTTGGAGGGGACAGGGCAAGAGACCCAGTACTTC. The chain recombines TRBV5-1 with TRBJ2-5; 9 bases are a match to TRBD1. The CDR3 length is 15 residues. From germline, CDR1 is SGHRS and CDR2 YFSETQ. Unmatched junction bases numbered 2, after V lost 0 bases and J lost 2 bases.

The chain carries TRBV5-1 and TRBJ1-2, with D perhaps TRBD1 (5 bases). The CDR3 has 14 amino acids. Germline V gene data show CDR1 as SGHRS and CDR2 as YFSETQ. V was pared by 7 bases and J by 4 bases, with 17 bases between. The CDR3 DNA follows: TGCGCCAGCTCCCCGCCGACAGCTGGCTATGGCTACACCTTC. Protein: CASSPPTAGYGYTF.

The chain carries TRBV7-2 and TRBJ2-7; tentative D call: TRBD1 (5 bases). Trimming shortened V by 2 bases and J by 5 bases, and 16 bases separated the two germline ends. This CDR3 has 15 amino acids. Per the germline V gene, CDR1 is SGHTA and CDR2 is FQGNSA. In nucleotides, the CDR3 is TGTGCCAGCAGCTTAATTTGGGATGGGGCCAACGAGCAGTACTTC. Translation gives CASSLIWDGANEQYF. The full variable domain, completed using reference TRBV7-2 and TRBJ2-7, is GAGVSQSPSNKVTEKGKDVELRCDPISGHTALYWYRQSLGQGLEFLIYFQGNSAPDKSGLPSDRFSAERTGGSVSTLTIQRTQQEDSAVYLCASSLIWDGANEQYFGPGTRLTVT.

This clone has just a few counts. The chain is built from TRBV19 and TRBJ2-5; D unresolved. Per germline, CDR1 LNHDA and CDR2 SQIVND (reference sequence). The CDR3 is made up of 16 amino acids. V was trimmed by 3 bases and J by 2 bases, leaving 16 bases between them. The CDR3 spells CASSMRGGSNQETQYF. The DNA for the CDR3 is TGTGCCAGTAGTATGAGAGGCGGATCTAATCAAGAGACCCAGTACTTC.

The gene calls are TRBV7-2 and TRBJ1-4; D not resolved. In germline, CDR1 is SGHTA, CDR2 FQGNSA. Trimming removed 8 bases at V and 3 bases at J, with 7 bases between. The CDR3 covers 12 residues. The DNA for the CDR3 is TGTGCCAGCCGAGGCGCTAATGAAAAACTGTTTTTT. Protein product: CASRGANEKLFF.

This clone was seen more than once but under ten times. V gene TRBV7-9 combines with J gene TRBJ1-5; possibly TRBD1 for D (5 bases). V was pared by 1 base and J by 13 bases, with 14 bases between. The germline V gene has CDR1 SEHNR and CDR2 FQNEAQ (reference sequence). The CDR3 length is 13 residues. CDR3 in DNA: TGTGCCAGCAGCTTAGGGGCGGGGGAGGATCAGCATTTT. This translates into CASSLGAGEDQHF.